This TCR beta chain is from a study of blood T cell repertoires in COVID-19. Study summary: Donors in the United States, Italy and Spain gave samples during acute or convalescent COVID-19. T cells, B-cell-depleted T cells, or PBMCs supplied cDNA or gDNA.

The table lists this clone with a count of one. In the authors' workflow: Estimates of nucleated cell counts were drawn from the amplification of reference gene primers. Only in-frame clones appear in the TCRdb table, and some are missing; sequencing was by immunoSEQ multiplex PCR. D and trimming come from the DNA, and the V and J calls and clone size come from that table. This sample has 250,000 to 350,000 clones, with under 90% found just once. Germline V gene sequence: CDR1 SGHRS, CDR2 YFSETQ. V lost 4 bases to trimming and J lost 0 bases, with 10 bases between them. The CDR3 consists of 14 residues.

The sample was peripheral blood. This chain links TRBV5-1 with TRBJ1-1; D remains unclear. The TCR sequence derives from a middle-aged woman who had recovered from COVID-19. The CDR3 protein is CASSISGMNTEAFF. CDR3 bases: TGCGCCAGCAGCATCTCCGGGATGAACACTGAAGCTTTCTTT.